This T cell receptor beta chain was captured by sequencing in a study of T cells after somatic rescue of genetic block. From germline, CDR1 is KGHSH and CDR2 LQKENI. The V and J ends lost 3 bases and 5 bases, in that order; junction bases with no gene match: 9. This CDR3 comprises 15 residues. Only in-frame clones appear in the TCRdb table, and some are missing; sequencing was by immunoSEQ multiplex PCR. The table has tens of thousands of clones, around 93% seen once; the top ten hold about 2.9%. Sequenced: peripheral blood mononuclear cells (PBMCs). The chain combines TRBV18 with TRBJ1-2; 7 bases agree with TRBD1. The TCR comes from a man aged 35-49 years. CDR3 in amino acids: CASSPQGGQNYGYTF. In DNA, the CDR3 is TGTGCCAGCTCACCGCAAGGGGGACAGAATTATGGCTACACCTTC.